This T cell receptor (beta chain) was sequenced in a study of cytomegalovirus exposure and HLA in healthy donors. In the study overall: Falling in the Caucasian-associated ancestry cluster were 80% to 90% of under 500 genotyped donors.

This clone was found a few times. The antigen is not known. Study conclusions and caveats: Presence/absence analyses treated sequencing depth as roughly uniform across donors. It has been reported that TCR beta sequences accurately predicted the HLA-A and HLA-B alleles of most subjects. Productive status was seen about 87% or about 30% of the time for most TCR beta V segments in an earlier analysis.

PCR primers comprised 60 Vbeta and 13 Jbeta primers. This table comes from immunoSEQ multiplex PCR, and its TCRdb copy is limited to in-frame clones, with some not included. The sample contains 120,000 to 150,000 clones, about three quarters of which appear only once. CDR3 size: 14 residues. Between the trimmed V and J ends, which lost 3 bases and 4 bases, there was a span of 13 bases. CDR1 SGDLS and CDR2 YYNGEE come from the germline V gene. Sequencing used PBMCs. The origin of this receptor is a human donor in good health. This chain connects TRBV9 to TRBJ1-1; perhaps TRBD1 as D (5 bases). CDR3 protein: CASSATGGGTEAFF. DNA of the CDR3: TGTGCCAGCAGCGCCACAGGCGGGGGCACTGAAGCTTTCTTT.